The sequence of this T cell receptor (beta chain) was determined in a study of vaccination effects on CD4 cells after COVID-19. Study at large: Either the mRNA-1273 or the BNT162b2 vaccine was given to participants as two doses. Whole-study results and caveats: Late in the post-vaccination period, infection-induced and vaccine-induced clones underwent marked clonal contraction.

Antigen-specific CD4+ T cells expanded by the ViraFEST assay with viral peptide pools were then sequenced. Upon completion of about 10 days in culture, CD4+ T cells were isolated. Nucleocapsid antibodies were negative in the vaccine recipients, who had never had SARS-CoV-2 infection. Half-medium exchanges with IL-2 medium took place on days 3 and 7. Here immunoSEQ multiplex PCR was the method, and the copy in TCRdb shows in-frame clones only, minus some. The profile covers about 73,000 clones, with 65% to 85% appearing a single time and 2.5% to 3% taken by the ten largest. The CDR3 extends over 14 amino acids. Trimming at V came to 6 bases and at J to 2 bases, leaving 1 base not matched to a gene. Per germline, CDR1 MNHNY and CDR2 SVGAGI (reference sequence). About this clone itself: What it recognizes is unknown.

V and J are TRBV6-6 and TRBJ1-5, with 10 bases that match TRBD1. The specimen was CD4+ T cells from PBMCs cultured with HCoV-NL63 spike peptides, collected before COVID-19 vaccination. The TCR originated in a human donor who received a COVID-19 vaccine. The DNA for the CDR3 is TGTGCCAGCAGAGGGACAGGGGGCAATCAGCCCCAGCATTTT. Translation: CASRGTGGNQPQHF.